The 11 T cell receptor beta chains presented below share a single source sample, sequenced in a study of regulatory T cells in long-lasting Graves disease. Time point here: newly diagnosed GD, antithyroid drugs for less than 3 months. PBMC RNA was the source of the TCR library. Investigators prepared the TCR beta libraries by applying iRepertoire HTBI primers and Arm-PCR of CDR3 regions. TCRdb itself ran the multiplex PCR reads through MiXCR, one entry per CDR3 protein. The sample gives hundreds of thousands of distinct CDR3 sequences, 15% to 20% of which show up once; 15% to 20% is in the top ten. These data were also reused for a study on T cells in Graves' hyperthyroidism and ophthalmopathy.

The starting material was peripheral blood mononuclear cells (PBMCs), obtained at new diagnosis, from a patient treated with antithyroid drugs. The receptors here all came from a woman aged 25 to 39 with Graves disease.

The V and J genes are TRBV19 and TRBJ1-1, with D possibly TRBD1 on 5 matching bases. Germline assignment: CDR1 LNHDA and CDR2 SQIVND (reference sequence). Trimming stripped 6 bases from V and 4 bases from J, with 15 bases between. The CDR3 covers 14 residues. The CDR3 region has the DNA TGTGCCAGTAGCCAACAGGCTACCGTCACTGAAGCTTTCTTT. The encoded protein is CASSQQATVTEAFF.

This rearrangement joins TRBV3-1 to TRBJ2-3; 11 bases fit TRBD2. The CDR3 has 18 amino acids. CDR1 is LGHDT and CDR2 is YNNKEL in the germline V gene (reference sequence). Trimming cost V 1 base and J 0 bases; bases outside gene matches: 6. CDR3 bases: TGTGCCAGCAGCCAAGTAGCGGGAGGGCGGACTAGCACAGATACGCAGTATTTT. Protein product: CASSQVAGGRTSTDTQYF.

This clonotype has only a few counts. In DNA, the CDR3 is TGTGCCAGCAGTTACTCGTACGGGGAGCTGTTTTTT. As protein: CASSYSYGELFF. The V gene is TRBV6-5, the J gene TRBJ2-2, with D unclear. Germline V gene data show CDR1 as MNHEY and CDR2 as SVGAGI. Trimming cost V 0 bases and J 7 bases, with 3 bases left between them. The CDR3 has 12 residues.

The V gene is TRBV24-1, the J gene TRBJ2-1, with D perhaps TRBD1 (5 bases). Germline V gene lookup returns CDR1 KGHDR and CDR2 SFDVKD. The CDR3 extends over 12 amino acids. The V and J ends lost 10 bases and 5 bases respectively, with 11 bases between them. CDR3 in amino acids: CATGLSDNEQFF. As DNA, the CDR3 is TGTGCCACGGGGCTGTCGGACAATGAGCAGTTCTTC.

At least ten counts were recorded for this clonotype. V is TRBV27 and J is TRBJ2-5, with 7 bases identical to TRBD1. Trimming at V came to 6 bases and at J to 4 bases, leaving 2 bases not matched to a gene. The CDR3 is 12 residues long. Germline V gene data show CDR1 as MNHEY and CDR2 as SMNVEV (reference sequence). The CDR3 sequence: CASRNRGETQYF. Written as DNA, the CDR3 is TGTGCCAGCAGAAACAGGGGAGAGACCCAGTACTTC.

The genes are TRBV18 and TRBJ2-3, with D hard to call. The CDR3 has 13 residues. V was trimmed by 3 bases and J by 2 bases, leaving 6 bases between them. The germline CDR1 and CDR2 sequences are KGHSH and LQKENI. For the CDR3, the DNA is TGTGCCAGCTCACCCGATTTCACAGATACGCAGTATTTT. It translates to CASSPDFTDTQYF.

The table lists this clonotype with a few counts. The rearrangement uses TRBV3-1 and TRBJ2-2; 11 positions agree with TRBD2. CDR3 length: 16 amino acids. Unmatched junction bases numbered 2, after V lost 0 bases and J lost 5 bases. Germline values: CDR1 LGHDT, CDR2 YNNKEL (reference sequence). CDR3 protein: CASSQDLAGGTGELFF. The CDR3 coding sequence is TGTGCCAGCAGCCAAGATCTAGCGGGAGGTACCGGGGAGCTGTTTTTT. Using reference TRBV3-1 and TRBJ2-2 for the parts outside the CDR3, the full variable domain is DTAVSQTPKYLVTQMGNDKSIKCEQNLGHDTMYWYKQDSKKFLKIMFSYNNKELIINETVPNRFSPKSPDKAHLNLHINSLELGDSAVYFCASSQDLAGGTGELFFGEGSRLTVL.

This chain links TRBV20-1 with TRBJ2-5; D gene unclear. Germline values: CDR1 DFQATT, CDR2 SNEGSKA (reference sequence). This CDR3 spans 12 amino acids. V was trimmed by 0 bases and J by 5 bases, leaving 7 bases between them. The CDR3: CSAREDRETQYF. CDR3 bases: TGCAGTGCTAGAGAGGATAGGGAGACCCAGTACTTC.

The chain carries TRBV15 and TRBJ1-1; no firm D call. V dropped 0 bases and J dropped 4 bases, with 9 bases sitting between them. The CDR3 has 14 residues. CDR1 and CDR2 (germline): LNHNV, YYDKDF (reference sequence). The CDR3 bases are TGTGCCACCAGCAGAGAGGGGTTTGGCACTGAAGCTTTCTTT. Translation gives CATSREGFGTEAFF.

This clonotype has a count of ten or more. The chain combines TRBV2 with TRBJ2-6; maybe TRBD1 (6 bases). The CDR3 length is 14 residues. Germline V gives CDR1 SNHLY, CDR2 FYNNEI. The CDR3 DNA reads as TGTGCGGGGGCCAGGGTATCCGGGGCCAACGTCCTGACTTTC. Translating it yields CAGARVSGANVLTF.

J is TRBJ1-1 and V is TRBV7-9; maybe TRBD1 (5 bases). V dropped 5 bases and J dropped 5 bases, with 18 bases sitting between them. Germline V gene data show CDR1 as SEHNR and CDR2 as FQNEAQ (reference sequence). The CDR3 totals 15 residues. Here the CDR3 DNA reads TGTGCCAGCAGCCAGCTATTAAGGGGTAATACTGAAGCTTTCTTT. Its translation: CASSQLLRGNTEAFF.